The next 31 T cell receptor beta chains were all read from a single sample in a study of T cells after posttransplantation cyclophosphamide. TCRdb keeps only in-frame clones here, not all; method: immunoSEQ multiplex PCR. The repertoire consists of almost 10,000 clones, with around 89% occurring once and the leading ten covering around 4%. Methotrexate plus calcineurin inhibitor accompanied controls' myeloablative marrow transplants; sampling was 1 year later. The sample consisted of PBMCs, taken around 440 days after allogeneic stem cell transplant with calcineurin inhibitor and methotrexate. The receptors here all came from a male patient aged 45-59 years who received an allogeneic stem cell transplant from an unrelated donor, was CMV-positive, and had chronic GVHD only. Some T cells may arise from the graft donor.

V usage is TRBV2 and J usage is TRBJ1-1; TRBD1 might be the D (5 bases). In germline, CDR1 is SNHLY, CDR2 FYNNEI. The CDR3 has 14 residues. Trimming removed 5 bases from V and 4 bases from J, with 14 bases in between. CDR3 loop: CASSLLGGTTEAFF. CDR3 bases: TGTGCCAGCAGTCTTCTTGGGGGGACCACTGAAGCTTTCTTT.

This clone was detected only a few times. This sequence joins TRBV19 and TRBJ2-7; the D gene is possibly TRBD2 (6 bases). Germline assignment: CDR1 LNHDA and CDR2 SQIVND (reference sequence). V lost 6 bases and J lost 4, with 10 bases in between. CDR3 size: 12 residues. The CDR3 reads CASSFGSYEQYF. As DNA, the CDR3 is TGTGCCAGTAGCTTCGGGAGTTACGAGCAGTACTTC. The variable domain in full, with the rest retrieved from reference TRBV19 and TRBJ2-7, is DGGITQSPKYLFRKEGQNVTLSCEQNLNHDAMYWYRQDPGQGLRLIYYSQIVNDFQKGDIAEGYSVSREKKESFPLTVTSAQKNPTAFYLCASSFGSYEQYFGPGTRLTVT.

The chain joins TRBV5-1 to TRBJ2-7; D is undetermined. CDR1 is SGHRS, CDR2 YFSETQ, per germline. V gave up 3 bases and J gave up 2 bases, with 9 bases separating them. This CDR3 contains 13 residues. CDR3 residues: CASSSGGAYEQYF. CDR3 sequence (DNA): TGCGCCAGCAGCTCTGGCGGCGCCTACGAGCAGTACTTC.

The V and J genes are TRBV5-1 and TRBJ2-5; 9 nucleotides align to TRBD1. Germline lookup yields CDR1 SGHRS and CDR2 YFSETQ. With V trimmed by 0 bases and J by 5 bases, 5 bases remained unmatched. The CDR3 sequence is 15 residues long. CDR3 loop: CASSLGTGGRETQYF. The CDR3 DNA sequence: TGCGCCAGCAGCTTGGGAACAGGGGGCCGGGAGACCCAGTACTTC. The variable domain in full, with the rest retrieved from reference TRBV5-1 and TRBJ2-5, is KAGVTQTPRYLIKTRGQQVTLSCSPISGHRSVSWYQQTPGQGLQFLFEYFSETQRNKGNFPGRFSGRQFSNSRSEMNVSTLELGDSALYLCASSLGTGGRETQYFGPGTRLLVL.

Here the CDR3 DNA reads TGTGCCAGCAGCGCGACAGGGGTGTCTGGAAACACCATATATTTT. This gives the protein CASSATGVSGNTIYF. The chain recombines TRBV9 with TRBJ1-3; 8 bases agree with TRBD1. This CDR3 is built from 15 residues. The germline gives CDR1 SGDLS, CDR2 YYNGEE. Trimming cost V 3 bases and J 1 base; bases outside gene matches: 3.

This chain joins TRBV2 and TRBJ1-1; D is perhaps TRBD1 (6 bases). This CDR3 is 15 amino acids long. V was clipped by 9 bases and J by 1 base, with 18 bases between them. The germline V gene has CDR1 SNHLY and CDR2 FYNNEI. The DNA for the CDR3 is TGTGCCAGTCTTCCCTATTCAGGGGAGAACACTGAAGCTTTCTTT. Protein: CASLPYSGENTEAFF. Filled out from reference TRBV2 and TRBJ1-1, the complete variable domain reads EPEVTQTPSHQVTQMGQEVILRCVPISNHLYFYWYRQILGQKVEFLVSFYNNEISEKSEIFDDQFSVERPDGSNFTLKIRSTKLEDSAMYFCASLPYSGENTEAFFGQGTRLTVV.

The chain is built from TRBV9 and TRBJ2-1, with D maybe TRBD1 (5 bases). The V gene's germline CDR1 is SGDLS and CDR2 YYNGEE. V gave up 3 bases and J gave up 0 bases, with 19 bases separating them. This CDR3 has 18 residues. CDR3 sequence reads: CASSEGWTQHGSYNEQFF. CDR3 bases: TGTGCCAGCAGCGAGGGCTGGACACAACACGGCTCCTACAATGAGCAGTTCTTC.

This clone occurred a few times. The J gene is TRBJ1-1, the V gene TRBV7-9, with 10 bases lining up with TRBD1. V lost 2 bases, J lost 3 bases, and 3 bases stayed unmatched. The V gene's germline CDR1 is SEHNR and CDR2 FQNEAQ (reference sequence). The CDR3 sequence is 15 residues long. The CDR3 protein is CASSLTGQGDTEAFF. The DNA of the CDR3 is TGTGCCAGCAGCTTAACAGGACAGGGGGACACTGAAGCTTTCTTT.

V gene TRBV4-3 combines with J gene TRBJ1-1; D unresolved. V dropped 0 bases and J dropped 2 bases, with 10 bases sitting between them. CDR1 LGHNA and CDR2 YSLEER come from the germline V gene. This CDR3 spans 15 amino acids. The CDR3 bases are TGCGCCAGCAGCCAAGAGATCCTAATCAACACTGAAGCTTTCTTT. This translates into CASSQEILINTEAFF.

This clone showed up just a few times. CDR3 DNA: TGTGCCAGCAGCGGGGACACCGTCTCTGGAAACACCATATATTTT. Encoded protein: CASSGDTVSGNTIYF. V is TRBV7-9 and J is TRBJ1-3, with D possibly TRBD1 on 6 matching bases. The CDR3 totals 15 residues. With 5 bases removed from V and 0 bases from J, the gap between germline ends came to 11 bases. Germline V gene data show CDR1 as SEHNR and CDR2 as FQNEAQ (reference sequence).

V and J are TRBV7-2 and TRBJ1-3, with D unresolved. The CDR3 sequence is 13 residues long. Trimming pared 1 base from V and 10 bases from J, leaving 11 bases between. CDR1 is SGHTA, CDR2 FQGNSA, per germline. The CDR3 protein is CASSLESTQTIYF. The CDR3, as DNA: TGTGCCAGCAGCTTAGAGTCTACCCAAACCATATATTTT.

The V and J genes are TRBV15 and TRBJ2-7; 8 nucleotides agree with TRBD2. With V trimmed by 6 bases and J by 8 bases, 12 bases remained unmatched. Germline assignment: CDR1 LNHNV and CDR2 YYDKDF (reference sequence). This CDR3 spans 14 amino acids. The CDR3 sequence is CATRGGGGPTKQYF. Here the CDR3 DNA reads TGTGCCACCAGGGGGGGCGGGGGGCCTACAAAGCAGTACTTC.

V usage is TRBV2 and J usage is TRBJ2-4; D may be TRBD2 (7 bases). Germline CDR1 and CDR2: SNHLY and FYNNEI. The CDR3 length is 13 residues. V dropped 9 bases and J dropped 6 bases, with 15 bases sitting between them. CDR3 sequence (DNA): TGTGCCAGGGGGGGGCGTGAGAGAAACATTCAGTACTTC. It codes for CARGGRERNIQYF.

V gene TRBV6-6 combines with J gene TRBJ1-3; TRBD1 might be the D (5 bases). CDR1 and CDR2 (germline): MNHNY, SVGAGI (reference sequence). The CDR3 runs 14 residues. Trimming left V 5 bases short and J 0 bases short, with 8 bases between. This chain's CDR3 is CASSKQDSGNTIYF. CDR3 DNA: TGTGCCAGCAGTAAACAGGACTCTGGAAACACCATATATTTT.

In this sample, this clone turned up a few times. The chain carries TRBV28 and TRBJ1-3; D is perhaps TRBD1 (6 bases). The V end lost 6 bases, the J end lost 0 bases, and 9 bases lay between the germline ends. Germline CDR1 reads MDHEN; CDR2 reads SYDVKM. CDR3 length: 14 amino acids. The chain's CDR3 is CASRQGYSGNTIYF. In DNA form, the CDR3 reads TGTGCCAGCAGACAGGGATACTCTGGAAACACCATATATTTT.

The rearrangement uses TRBV11-3 and TRBJ2-1; D gene unclear. V was trimmed by 1 base and J by 7 bases, leaving 5 bases between them. Per germline, CDR1 SGHNT and CDR2 YENEEA. The CDR3 runs to 12 residues. DNA for the CDR3: TGTGCCAGCAGCTTAGCTATGAATGAGCAGTTCTTC. Its translation is CASSLAMNEQFF.

The J gene is TRBJ1-2, the V gene TRBV9; 7 bases map to TRBD1. In germline, CDR1 is SGDLS, CDR2 YYNGEE. V lost 0 bases and J lost 4; bases outside the gene matches: 3. This CDR3 comprises 14 residues. CDR3 DNA sequence: TGTGCCAGCAGCGTAGGACAGGGAGGCTATGGCTACACCTTC. Its protein is CASSVGQGGYGYTF.

J is TRBJ2-5 and V is TRBV6-6, with a weak D call TRBD1 (5 bases). V was pared by 4 bases and J by 2 bases, with 17 bases between. The CDR3 spans 16 residues. Germline V gene sequence: CDR1 MNHNY, CDR2 SVGAGI (reference sequence). For the CDR3, the DNA is TGTGCCAGCAGTTCCCCCGACAGCCTGGGGCAAGAGACCCAGTACTTC. This codes for CASSSPDSLGQETQYF.

This clone was recorded a few times. The rearrangement links TRBV7-9 to TRBJ1-2, with D unresolved. V was pared by 5 bases and J by 3 bases, with 10 bases between. This CDR3 has 13 amino acids. CDR1 SEHNR and CDR2 FQNEAQ come from the germline V gene (reference sequence). The CDR3 sequence is CASSANRDYGYTF. The DNA for the CDR3 is TGTGCCAGCAGCGCCAACAGAGACTATGGCTACACCTTC.

The chain combines TRBV7-8 with TRBJ2-7; D call uncertain. The CDR3 covers 14 residues. Trimming shortened V by 3 bases and J by 2 bases, and 11 bases separated the two germline ends. Germline loops: CDR1 SGHVS, CDR2 FQNEAQ. CDR3 bases: TGTGCCAGCAGCTTGGTAGCAGCCGCCTACGAGCAGTACTTC. This translates into CASSLVAAAYEQYF.

V and J are TRBV11-3 and TRBJ2-5; no firm D call. The CDR3 runs to 16 residues. V was shortened by 1 base and J by 5 bases, with 17 bases between the two germline ends. CDR1 and CDR2 from the germline V gene are SGHNT and YENEEA. CDR3 sequence: CASSLGRSEGWETQYF. Here the CDR3 DNA reads TGTGCCAGCAGCTTAGGACGGAGCGAAGGTTGGGAGACCCAGTACTTC.

The chain employs TRBV23-1 and TRBJ2-5; D is perhaps TRBD2 (5 bases). The end of the DNA fits TRBJ2-7 better, so the J call may be wrong. TRBV23-1 is an ORF, and what it does is uncertain. The CDR3 loop spans 18 amino acids. DNA of the CDR3: TGCGCCAGCAGTCGGTCGTATGCGCCCCGAACTAGGTCCTACGAGCAGTACTTC. This encodes CASSRSYAPRTRSYEQYF.

V and J are TRBV5-4 and TRBJ1-3; TRBD1 matches 10 bases. The CDR3 is made up of 16 amino acids. J lost 1 base, V lost 4 bases, and 5 bases had no gene match. Germline lookup yields CDR1 SGHNT and CDR2 YYREEE (reference sequence). CDR3 in DNA: TGTGCCAGCAGCCCGACAGGGGGCGTTTCTGGAAACACCATATATTTT. Translating it yields CASSPTGGVSGNTIYF. Based on the CDR3 plus reference TRBV5-4 and TRBJ1-3, the full variable domain is ETGVTQSPTHLIKTRGQQVTLRCSSQSGHNTVSWYQQALGQGPQFIFQYYREEENGRGNFPPRFSGLQFPNYSSELNVNALELDDSALYLCASSPTGGVSGNTIYFGEGSWLTVV.

This chain connects TRBV27 to TRBJ2-2, with 14 positions matching TRBD2. The CDR3 totals 19 residues. With 6 bases clipped from V and 0 bases from J, the junction kept 9 bases outside the gene matches. CDR1 MNHEY and CDR2 SMNVEV come from the germline V gene (reference sequence). CDR3 sequence: CASSPGTSGGYANTGELFF. DNA for the CDR3: TGTGCCAGCAGCCCCGGGACTAGCGGGGGATACGCGAACACCGGGGAGCTGTTTTTT.

V is TRBV5-8 and J is TRBJ2-5, with D tentatively TRBD1 (7 bases). CDR3 length: 13 residues. Germline assignment: CDR1 SGHTS and CDR2 YDEGEE. V dropped 3 bases and J dropped 5 bases, with 11 bases sitting between them. CDR3 nucleotides: TGTGCCAGCAGCTCGACAGGGAGGGAGACCCAGTACTTC. It translates to CASSSTGRETQYF.

The chain is built from TRBV21-1 and TRBJ1-5. TRBV21-1 has pseudogene status. The CDR3 is 14 amino acids. The CDR3 loop is CASGLEGGNQPQHF. In DNA form, the CDR3 reads TGTGCCAGCGGCCTTGAGGGAGGCAATCAGCCCCAGCATTTT.

The CDR3 DNA reads as TGTGCCAGCAGCTTTAGTTCGAGAGTCTACAATGAGCAGTTCTTC. It is translated as CASSFSSRVYNEQFF. This sequence joins TRBV7-6 and TRBJ2-1; D not resolved. The germline gives CDR1 SGHVS, CDR2 FNYEAQ. The CDR3 length is 15 residues. Trimming took 3 bases from V and 3 from J, leaving 12 bases between them.

V is TRBV19 and J is TRBJ1-5; no clear D gene. From germline, CDR1 is LNHDA and CDR2 SQIVND (reference sequence). The CDR3 is 12 residues long. Trimming took 8 bases from V and 0 from J, leaving 5 bases between them. CDR3 nucleotide sequence: TGTGCCAGTGAGGGTAGCAATCAGCCCCAGCATTTT. Translating gives CASEGSNQPQHF.

This chain joins TRBV4-1 and TRBJ1-2; 8 bases are shared with TRBD1. Per the germline V gene, CDR1 is MGHRA and CDR2 is YSYEKL. The CDR3 spans 14 residues. With 6 bases clipped from V and 1 base from J, the junction kept 4 bases outside the gene matches. The CDR3 region has the DNA TGCGCCAGCAGTACAACAGGGGGTAACTATGGCTACACCTTC. Residues: CASSTTGGNYGYTF.

In this sample, this clone turned up a few times. The chain links TRBV4-1 to TRBJ2-7, with D maybe TRBD2 (6 bases). Deletions cut 1 base from V and 2 bases from J, with 9 bases between. Germline V gene sequence: CDR1 MGHRA, CDR2 YSYEKL. This CDR3 comprises 14 residues. The CDR3 sequence: CASSQAAGTYEQYF. The CDR3 region has the DNA TGCGCCAGCAGCCAAGCGGCGGGGACCTACGAGCAGTACTTC.

The genes are TRBV27 and TRBJ2-2, with unresolved D. CDR3 length: 14 amino acids. The germline V gene encodes CDR1 MNHEY and CDR2 SMNVEV (reference sequence). V lost 4 bases and J 1 base, leaving 7 bases between the germline ends. This CDR3 is CASSSLMNTGELFF. The CDR3 coding sequence is TGTGCCAGCAGTTCACTAATGAACACCGGGGAGCTGTTTTTT.